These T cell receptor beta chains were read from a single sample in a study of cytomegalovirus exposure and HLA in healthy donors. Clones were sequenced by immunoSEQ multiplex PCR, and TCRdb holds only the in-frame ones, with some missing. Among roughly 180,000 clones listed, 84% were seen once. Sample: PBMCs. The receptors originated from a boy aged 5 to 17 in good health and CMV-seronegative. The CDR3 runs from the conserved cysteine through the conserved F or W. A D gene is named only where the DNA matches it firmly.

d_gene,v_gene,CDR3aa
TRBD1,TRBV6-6,CASSSGTDRGGQYF
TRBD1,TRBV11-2,CASSFEGALGYTF
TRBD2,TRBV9,CASSPIAGTYNEQFF
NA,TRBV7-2,CASSLVWREETQYF
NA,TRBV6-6,CASSYSEGNEQFF
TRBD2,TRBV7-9,CASSQTSGRWYEQYF
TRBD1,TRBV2,CASSETGVPNYGYTF
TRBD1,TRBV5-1,CASSLGGTGAEYSNQPQHF
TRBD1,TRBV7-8,CASSIRDRGYEQYF
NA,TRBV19,CASSQRTDTQYF
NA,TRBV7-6,CASSSDGPGGELFF
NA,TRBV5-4,CASSPEDIDGYTF
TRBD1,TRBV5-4,CASSSPGTGRGEQYF
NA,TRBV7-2,CASSPRTDTQYF
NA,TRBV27,CASSLRPTSSGIVETQYF
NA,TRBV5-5,CASSLLRVWNYEQYF
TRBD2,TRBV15,CATSRALAGGQYSKNIQYF
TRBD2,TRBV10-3,CAISGGLARTDTQYF
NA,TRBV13,CASSLDQGNTEAFF
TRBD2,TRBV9,CASSEREEPSYEQYF
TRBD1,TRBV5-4,CASSRDRLNTEAFF
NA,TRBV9,CASRPGVSEVDEQYF